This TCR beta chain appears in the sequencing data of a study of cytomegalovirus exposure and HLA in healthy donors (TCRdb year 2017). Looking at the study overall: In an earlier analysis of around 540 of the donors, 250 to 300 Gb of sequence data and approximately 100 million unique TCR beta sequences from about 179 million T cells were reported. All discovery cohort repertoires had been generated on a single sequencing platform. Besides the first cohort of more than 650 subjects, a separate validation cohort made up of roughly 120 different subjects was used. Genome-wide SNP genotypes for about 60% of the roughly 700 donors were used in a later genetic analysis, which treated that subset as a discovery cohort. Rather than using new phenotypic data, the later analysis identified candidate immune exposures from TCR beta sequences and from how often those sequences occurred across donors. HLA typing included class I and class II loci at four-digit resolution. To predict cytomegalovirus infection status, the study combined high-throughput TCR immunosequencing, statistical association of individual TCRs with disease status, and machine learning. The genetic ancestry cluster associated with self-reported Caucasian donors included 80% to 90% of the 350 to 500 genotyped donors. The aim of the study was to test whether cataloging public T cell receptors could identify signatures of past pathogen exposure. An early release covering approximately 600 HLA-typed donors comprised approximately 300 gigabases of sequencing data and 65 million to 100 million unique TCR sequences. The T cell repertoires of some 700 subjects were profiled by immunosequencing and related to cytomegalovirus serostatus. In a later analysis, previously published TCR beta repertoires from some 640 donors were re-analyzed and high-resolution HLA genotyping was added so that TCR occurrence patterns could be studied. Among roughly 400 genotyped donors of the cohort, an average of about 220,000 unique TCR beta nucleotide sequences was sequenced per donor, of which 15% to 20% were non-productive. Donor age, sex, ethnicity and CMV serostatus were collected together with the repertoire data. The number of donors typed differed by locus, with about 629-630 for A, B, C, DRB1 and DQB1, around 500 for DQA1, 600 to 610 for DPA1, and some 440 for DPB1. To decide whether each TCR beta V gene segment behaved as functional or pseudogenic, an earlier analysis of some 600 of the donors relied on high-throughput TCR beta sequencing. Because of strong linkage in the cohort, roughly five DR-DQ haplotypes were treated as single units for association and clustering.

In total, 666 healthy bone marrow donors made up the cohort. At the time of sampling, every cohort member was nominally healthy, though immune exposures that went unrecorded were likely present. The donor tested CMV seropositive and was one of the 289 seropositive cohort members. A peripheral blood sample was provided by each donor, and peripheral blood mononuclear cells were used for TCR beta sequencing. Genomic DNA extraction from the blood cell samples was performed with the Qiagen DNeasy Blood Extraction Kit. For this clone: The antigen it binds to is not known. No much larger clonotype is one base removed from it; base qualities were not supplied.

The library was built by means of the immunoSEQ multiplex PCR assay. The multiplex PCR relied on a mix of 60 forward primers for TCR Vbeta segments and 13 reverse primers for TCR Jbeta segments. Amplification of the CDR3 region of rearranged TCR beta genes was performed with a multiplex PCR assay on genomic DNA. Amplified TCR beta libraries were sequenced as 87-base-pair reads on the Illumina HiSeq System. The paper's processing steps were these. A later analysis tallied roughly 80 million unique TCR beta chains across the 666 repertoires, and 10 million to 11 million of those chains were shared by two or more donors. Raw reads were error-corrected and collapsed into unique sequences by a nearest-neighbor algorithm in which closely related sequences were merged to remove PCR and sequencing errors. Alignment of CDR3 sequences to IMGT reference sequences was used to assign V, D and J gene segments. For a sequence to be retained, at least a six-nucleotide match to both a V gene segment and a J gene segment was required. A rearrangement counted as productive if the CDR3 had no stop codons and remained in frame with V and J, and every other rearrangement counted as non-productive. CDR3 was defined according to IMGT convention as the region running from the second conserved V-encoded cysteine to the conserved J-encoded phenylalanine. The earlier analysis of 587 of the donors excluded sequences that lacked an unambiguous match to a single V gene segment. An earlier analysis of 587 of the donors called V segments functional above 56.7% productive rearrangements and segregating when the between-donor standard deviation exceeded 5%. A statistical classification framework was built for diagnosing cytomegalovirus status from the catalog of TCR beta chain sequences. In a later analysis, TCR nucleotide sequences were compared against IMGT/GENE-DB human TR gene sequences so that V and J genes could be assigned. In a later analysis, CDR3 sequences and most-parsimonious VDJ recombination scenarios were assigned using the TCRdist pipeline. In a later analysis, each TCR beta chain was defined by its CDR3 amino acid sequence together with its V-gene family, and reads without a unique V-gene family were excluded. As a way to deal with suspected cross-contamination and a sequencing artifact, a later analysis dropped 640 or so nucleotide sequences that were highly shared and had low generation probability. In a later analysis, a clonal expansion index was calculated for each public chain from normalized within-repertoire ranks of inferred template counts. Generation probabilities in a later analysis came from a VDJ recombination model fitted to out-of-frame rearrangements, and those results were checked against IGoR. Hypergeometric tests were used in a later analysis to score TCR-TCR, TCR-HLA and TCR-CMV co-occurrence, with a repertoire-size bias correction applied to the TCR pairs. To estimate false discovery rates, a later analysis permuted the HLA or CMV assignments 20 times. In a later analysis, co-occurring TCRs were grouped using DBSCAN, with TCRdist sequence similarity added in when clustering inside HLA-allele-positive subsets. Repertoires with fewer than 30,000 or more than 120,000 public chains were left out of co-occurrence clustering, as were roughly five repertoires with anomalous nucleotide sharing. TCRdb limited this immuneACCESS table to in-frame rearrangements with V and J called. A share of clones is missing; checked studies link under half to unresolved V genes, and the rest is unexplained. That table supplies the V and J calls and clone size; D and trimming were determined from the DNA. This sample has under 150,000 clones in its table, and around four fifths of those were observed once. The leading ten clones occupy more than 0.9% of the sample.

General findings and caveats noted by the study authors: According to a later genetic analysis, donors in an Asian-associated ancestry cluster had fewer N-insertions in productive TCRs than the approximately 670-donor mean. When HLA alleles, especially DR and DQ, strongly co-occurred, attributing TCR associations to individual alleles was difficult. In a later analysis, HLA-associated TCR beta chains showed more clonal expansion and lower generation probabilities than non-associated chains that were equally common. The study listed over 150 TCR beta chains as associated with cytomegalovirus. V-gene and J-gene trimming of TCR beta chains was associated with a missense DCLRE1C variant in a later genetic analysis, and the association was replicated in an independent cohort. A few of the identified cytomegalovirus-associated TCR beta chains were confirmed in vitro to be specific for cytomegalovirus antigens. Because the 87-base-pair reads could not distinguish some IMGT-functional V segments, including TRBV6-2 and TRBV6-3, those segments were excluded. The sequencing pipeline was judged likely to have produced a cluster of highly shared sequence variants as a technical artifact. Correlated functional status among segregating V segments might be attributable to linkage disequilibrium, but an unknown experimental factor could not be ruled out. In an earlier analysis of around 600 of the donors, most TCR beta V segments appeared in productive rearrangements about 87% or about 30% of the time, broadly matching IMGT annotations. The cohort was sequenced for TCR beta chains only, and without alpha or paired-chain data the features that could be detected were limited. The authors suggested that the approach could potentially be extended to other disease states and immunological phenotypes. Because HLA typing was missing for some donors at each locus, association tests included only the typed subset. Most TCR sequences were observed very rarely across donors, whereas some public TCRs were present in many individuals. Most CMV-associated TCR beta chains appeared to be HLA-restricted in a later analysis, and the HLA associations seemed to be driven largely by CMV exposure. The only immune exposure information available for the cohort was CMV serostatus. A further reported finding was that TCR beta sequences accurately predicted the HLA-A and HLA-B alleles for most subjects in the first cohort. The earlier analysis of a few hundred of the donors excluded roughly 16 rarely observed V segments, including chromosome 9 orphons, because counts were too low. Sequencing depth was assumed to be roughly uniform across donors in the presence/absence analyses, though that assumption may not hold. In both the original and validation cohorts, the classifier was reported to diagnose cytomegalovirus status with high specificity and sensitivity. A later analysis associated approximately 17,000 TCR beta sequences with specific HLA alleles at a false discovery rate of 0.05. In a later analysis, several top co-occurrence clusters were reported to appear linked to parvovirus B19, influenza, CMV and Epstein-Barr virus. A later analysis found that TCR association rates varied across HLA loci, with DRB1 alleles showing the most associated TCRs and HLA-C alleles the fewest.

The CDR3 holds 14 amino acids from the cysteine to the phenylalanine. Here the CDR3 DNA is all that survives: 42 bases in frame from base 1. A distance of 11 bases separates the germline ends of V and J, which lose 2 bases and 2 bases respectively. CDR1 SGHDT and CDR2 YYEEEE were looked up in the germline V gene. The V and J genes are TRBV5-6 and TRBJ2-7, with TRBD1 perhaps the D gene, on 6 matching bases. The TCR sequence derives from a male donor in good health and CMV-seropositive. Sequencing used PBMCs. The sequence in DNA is TGTGCCAGCAGCTTCGCAGGGGCAGCCTACGAGCAGTACTTC. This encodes CASSFAGAAYEQYF.